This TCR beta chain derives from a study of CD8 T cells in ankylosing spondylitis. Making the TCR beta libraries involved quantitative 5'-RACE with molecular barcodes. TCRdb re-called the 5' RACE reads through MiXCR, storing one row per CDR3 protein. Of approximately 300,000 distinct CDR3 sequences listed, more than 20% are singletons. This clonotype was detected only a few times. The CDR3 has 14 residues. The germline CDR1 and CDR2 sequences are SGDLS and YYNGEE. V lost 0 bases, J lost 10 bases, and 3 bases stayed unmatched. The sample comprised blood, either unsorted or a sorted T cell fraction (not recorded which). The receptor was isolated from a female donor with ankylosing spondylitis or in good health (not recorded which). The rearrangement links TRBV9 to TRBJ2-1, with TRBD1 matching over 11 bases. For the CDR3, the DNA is TGTGCCAGCAGCGTAGAGGGACAGGGGGACGAGCAGTTCTTC. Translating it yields CASSVEGQGDEQFF.